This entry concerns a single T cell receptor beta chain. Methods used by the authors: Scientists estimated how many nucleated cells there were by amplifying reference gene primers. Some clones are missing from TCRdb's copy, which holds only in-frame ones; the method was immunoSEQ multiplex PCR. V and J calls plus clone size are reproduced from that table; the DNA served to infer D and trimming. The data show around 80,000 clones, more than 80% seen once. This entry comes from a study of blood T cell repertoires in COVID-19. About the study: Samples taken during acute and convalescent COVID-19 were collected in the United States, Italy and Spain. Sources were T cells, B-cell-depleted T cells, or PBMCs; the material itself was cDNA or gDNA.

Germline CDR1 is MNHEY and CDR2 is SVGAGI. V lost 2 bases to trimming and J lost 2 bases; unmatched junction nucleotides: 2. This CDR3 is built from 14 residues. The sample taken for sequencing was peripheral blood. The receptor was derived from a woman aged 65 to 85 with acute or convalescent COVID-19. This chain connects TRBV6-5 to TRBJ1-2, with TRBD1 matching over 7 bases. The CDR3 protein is CASSYRGRNYGYTF. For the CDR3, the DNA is TGTGCCAGCAGTTACAGGGGGCGCAACTATGGCTACACCTTC.